This TCR beta chain was documented in a study of T cell responses to AZD1222 COVID-19 vaccine. Study-level points and caveats: Researchers took repertoire samples only after the peak T cell response had come. Epitopes outside B.1.351 and B.1.1.7 mutated regions reportedly drew nearly half of spike TCRs. Among the donors, most were white British and more were female, and clonal diversity was possibly underestimated.

Here immunoSEQ multiplex PCR was the method, and the copy in TCRdb shows in-frame clones only, minus some. Of just under 90,000 clones detected, nearly 90% appear once; the ten largest clones hold about 5.8%. On this clone: Its matching antigen is unknown.

The CDR3 is 14 residues long. Per germline, CDR1 MDHEN and CDR2 SYDVKM. The germline V and J ends were trimmed by 3 bases and 5 bases, with 10 bases remaining between them. This chain joins TRBV28 and TRBJ1-4; D is undetermined. The source was peripheral blood, collected on day 0 of AZD1222 vaccination. This receptor was obtained from an adult in good health. This chain's CDR3 is CASSLTAANEKLFF. The DNA of the CDR3 is TGTGCCAGCAGTTTGACGGCGGCGAATGAAAAACTGTTTTTT. The full variable domain, its missing parts supplied by reference TRBV28 and TRBJ1-4, is DVKVTQSSRYLVKRTGEKVFLECVQDMDHENMFWYRQDPGLGLRLIYFSYDVKMKEKGDIPEGYSVSREKKERFSLILESASTNQTSMYLCASSLTAANEKLFFGSGTQLSVL.